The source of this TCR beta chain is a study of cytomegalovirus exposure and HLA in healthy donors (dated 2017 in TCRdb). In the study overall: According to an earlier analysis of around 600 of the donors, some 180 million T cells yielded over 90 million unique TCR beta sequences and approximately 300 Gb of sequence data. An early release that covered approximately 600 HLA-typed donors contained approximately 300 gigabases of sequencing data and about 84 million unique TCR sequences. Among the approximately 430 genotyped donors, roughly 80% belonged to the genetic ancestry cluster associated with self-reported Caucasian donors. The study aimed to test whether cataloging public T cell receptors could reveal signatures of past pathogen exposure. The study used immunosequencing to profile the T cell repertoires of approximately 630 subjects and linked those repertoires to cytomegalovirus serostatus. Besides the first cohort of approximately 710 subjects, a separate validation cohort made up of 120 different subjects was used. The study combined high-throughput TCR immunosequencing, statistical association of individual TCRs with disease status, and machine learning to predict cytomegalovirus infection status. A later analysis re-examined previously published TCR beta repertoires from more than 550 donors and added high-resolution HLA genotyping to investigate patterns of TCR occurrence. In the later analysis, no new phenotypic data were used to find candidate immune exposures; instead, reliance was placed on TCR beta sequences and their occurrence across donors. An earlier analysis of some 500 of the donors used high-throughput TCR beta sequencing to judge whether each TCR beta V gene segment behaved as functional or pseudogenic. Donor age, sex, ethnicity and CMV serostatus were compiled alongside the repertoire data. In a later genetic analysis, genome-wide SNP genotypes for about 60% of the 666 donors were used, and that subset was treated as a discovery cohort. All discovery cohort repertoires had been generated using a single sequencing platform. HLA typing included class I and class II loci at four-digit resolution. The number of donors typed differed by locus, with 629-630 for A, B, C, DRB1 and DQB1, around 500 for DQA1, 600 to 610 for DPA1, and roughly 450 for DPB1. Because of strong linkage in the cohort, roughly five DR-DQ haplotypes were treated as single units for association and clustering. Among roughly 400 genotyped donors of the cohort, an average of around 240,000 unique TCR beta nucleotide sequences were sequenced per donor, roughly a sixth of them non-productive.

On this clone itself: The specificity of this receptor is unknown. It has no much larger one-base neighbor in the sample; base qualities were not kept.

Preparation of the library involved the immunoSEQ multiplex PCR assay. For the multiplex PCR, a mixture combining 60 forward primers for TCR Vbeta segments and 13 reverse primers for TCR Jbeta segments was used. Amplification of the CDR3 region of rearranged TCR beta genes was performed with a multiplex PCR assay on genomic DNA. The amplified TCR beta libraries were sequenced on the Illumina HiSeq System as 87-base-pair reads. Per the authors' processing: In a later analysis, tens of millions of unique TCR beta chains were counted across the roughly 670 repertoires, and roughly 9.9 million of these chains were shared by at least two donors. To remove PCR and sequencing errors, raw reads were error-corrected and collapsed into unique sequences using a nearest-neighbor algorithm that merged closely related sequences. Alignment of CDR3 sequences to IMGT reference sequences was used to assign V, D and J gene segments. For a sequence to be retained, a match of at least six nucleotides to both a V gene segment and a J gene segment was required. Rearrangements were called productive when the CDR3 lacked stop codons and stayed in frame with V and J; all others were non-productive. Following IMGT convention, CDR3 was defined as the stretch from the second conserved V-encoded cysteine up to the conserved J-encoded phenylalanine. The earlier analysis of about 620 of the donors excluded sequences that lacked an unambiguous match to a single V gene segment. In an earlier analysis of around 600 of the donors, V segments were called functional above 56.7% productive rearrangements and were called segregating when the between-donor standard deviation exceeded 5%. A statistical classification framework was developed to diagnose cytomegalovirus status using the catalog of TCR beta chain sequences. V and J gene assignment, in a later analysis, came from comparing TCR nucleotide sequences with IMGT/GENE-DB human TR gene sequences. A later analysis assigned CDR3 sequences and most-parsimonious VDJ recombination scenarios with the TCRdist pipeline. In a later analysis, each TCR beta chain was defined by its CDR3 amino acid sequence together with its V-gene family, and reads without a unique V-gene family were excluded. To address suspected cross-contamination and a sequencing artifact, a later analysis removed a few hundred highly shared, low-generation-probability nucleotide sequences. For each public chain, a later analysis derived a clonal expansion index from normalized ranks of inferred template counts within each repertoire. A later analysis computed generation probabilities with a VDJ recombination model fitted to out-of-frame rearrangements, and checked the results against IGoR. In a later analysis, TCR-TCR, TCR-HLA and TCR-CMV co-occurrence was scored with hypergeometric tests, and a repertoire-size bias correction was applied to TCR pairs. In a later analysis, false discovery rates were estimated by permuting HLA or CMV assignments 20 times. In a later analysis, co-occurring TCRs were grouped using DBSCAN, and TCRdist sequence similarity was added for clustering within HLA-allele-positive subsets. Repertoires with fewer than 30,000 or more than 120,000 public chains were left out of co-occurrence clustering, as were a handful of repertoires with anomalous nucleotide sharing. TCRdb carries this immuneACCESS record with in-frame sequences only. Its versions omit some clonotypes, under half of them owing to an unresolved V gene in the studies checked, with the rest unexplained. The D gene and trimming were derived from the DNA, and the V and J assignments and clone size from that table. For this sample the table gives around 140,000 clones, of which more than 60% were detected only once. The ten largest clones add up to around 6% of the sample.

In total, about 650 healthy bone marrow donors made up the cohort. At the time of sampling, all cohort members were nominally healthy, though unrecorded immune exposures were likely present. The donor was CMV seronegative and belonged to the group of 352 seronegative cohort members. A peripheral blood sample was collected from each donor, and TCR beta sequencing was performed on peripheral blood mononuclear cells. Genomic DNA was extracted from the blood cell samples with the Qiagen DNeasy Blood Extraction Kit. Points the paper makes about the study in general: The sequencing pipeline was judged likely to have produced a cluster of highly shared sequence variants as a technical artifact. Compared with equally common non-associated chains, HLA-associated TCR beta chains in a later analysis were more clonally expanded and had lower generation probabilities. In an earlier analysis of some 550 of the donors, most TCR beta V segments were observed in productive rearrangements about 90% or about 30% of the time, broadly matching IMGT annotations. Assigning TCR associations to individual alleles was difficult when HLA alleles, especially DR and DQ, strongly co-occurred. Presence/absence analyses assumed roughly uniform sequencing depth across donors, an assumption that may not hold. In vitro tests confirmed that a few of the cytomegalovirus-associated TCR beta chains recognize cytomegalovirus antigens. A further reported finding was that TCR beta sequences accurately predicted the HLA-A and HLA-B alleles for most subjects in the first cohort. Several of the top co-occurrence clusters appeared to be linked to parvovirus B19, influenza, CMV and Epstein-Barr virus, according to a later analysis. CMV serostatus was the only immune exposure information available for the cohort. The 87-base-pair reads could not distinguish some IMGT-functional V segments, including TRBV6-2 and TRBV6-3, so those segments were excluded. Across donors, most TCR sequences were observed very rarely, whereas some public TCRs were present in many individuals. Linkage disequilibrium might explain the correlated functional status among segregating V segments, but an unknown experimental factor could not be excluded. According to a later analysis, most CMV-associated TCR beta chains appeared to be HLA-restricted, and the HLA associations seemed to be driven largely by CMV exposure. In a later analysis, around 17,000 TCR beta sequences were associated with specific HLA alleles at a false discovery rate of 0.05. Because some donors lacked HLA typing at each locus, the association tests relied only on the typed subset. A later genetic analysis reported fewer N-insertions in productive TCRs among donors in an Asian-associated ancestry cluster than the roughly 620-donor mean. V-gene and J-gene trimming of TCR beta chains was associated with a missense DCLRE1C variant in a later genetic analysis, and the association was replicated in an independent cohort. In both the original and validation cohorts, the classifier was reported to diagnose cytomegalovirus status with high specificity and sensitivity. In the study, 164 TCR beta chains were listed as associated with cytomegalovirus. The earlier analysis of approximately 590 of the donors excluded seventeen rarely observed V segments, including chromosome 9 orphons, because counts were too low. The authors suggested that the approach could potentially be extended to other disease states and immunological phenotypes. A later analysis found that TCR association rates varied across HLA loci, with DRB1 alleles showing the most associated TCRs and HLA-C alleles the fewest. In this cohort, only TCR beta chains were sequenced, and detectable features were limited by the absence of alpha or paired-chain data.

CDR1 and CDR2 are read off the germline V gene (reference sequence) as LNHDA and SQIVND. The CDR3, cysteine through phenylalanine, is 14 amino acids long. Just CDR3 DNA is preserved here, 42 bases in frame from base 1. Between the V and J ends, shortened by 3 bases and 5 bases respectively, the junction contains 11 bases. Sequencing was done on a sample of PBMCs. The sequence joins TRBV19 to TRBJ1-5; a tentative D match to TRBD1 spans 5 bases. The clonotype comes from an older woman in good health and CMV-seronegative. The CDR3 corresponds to CASSIFTGHQPQHF. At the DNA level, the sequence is TGTGCCAGTAGTATTTTCACAGGCCATCAGCCCCAGCATTTT.